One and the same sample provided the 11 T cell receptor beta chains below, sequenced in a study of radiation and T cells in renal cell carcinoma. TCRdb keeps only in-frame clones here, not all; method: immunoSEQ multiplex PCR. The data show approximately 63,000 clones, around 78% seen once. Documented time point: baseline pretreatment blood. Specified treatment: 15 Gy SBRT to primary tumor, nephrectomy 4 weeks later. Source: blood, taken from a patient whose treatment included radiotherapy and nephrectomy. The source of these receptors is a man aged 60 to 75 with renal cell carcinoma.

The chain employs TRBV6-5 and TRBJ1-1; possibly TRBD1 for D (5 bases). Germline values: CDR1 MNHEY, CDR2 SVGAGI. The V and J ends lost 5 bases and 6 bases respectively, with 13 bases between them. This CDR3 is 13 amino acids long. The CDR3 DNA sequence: TGTGCCAGCAGTCTCCCGGGGGGGGCTGAAGCTTTCTTT. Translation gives CASSLPGGAEAFF.

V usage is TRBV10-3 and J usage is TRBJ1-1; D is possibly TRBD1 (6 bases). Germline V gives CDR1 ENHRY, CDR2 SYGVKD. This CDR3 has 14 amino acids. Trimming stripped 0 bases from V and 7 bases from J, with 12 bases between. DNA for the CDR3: TGTGCCATCAGTGAGTCAGGGGGGCAGAGTGAAGCTTTCTTT. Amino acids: CAISESGGQSEAFF.

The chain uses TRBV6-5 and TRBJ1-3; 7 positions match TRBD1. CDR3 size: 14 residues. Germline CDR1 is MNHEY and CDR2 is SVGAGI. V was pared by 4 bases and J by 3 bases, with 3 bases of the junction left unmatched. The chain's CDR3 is CASSSRGLGNTIYF. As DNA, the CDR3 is TGTGCCAGCAGTTCGAGGGGGCTTGGAAACACCATATATTTT.

The CDR3 nucleotides are TGTGCCAGCAGCGGGAGTGAGGGAGGCTCGAACACCGGGGAGCTGTTTTTT. It translates to CASSGSEGGSNTGELFF. The chain combines TRBV9 with TRBJ2-2; TRBD2 might be the D (6 bases). Germline V lookup: CDR1 SGDLS, CDR2 YYNGEE. CDR3 length equals 17 residues. The V and J ends lost 3 bases and 0 bases respectively, with 15 bases between them.

The CDR3 sequence: CASSLPDAIQETQYF. For the CDR3, the DNA is TGTGCCAGCAGCTTACCCGATGCCATCCAAGAGACCCAGTACTTC. The rearrangement uses TRBV7-4 and TRBJ2-5; D unresolved. The CDR3 loop spans 15 amino acids. Trimming took off 2 bases at V and 1 base at J, with 11 bases between the two ends. Looked up from germline, CDR1 is SGHVT and CDR2 is SQSDAQ.

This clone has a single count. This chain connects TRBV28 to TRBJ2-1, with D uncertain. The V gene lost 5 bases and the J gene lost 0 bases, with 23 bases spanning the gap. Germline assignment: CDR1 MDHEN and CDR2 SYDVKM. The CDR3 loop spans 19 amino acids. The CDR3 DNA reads TGTGCCAGCAGTCTCCTTAGGGCCTTCGACCTGACCTCCTACAATGAGCAGTTCTTC. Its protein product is CASSLLRAFDLTSYNEQFF.

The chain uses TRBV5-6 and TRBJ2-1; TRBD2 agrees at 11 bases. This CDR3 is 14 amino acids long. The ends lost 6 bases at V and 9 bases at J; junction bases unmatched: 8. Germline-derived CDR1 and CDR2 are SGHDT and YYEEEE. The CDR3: CASTYTGTSGEQFF. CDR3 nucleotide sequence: TGTGCCAGCACATACACGGGGACTAGCGGTGAGCAGTTCTTC.

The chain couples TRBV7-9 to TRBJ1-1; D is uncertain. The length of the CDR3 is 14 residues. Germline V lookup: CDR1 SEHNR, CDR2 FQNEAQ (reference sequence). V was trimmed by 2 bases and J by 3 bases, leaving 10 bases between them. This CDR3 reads CASSLPLQHTEAFF. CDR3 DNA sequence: TGTGCCAGCAGCTTACCCCTCCAACACACTGAAGCTTTCTTT.

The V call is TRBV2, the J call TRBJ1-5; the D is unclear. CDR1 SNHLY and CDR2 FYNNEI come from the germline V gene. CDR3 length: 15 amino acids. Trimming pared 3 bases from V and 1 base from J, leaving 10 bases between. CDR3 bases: TGTGCCAGCAGTGAGTCGGTGGGAAGCAATCAGCCCCAGCATTTT. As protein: CASSESVGSNQPQHF.

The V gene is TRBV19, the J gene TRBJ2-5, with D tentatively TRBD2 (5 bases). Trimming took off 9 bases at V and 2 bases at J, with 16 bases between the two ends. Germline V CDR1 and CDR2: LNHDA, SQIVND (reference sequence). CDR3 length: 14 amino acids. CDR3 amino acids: CASLDRGGQETQYF. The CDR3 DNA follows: TGTGCCAGCTTGGACCGCGGAGGTCAAGAGACCCAGTACTTC.

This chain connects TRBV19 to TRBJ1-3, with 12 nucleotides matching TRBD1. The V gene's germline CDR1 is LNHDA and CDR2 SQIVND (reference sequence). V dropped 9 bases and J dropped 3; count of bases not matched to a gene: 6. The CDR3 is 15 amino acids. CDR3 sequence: CASRDRGPVGNTIYF. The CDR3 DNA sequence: TGTGCCAGCCGGGACAGGGGGCCTGTTGGAAACACCATATATTTT.